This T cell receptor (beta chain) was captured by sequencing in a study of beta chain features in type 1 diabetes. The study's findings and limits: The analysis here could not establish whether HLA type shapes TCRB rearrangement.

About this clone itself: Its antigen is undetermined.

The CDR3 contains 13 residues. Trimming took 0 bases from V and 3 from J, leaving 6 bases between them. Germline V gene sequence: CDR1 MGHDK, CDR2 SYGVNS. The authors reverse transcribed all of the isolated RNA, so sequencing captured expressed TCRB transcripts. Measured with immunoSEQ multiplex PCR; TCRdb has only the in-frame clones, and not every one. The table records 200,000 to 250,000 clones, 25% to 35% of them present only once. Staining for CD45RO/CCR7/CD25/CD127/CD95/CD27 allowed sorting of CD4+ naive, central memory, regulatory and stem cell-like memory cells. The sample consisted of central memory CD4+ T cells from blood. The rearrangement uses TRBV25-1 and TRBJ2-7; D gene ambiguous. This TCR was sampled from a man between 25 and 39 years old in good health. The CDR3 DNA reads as TGTGCCAGCAGTGAATATGAGAGCTACGAGCAGTACTTC. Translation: CASSEYESYEQYF.